The T cell receptor beta chain described here comes from a study of a mutant IDH1 vaccine in newly diagnosed glioma (dated by TCRdb to the early 2020s). For the study in its entirety: Vaccination started 4-6 weeks after radiotherapy alone, or was given together with temozolomide cycles in the groups whose treatment included chemotherapy. Of the approximately 33 patients who were treated, 62.5% were male and around 38% were female, and the mean age was about 40 years. Prior to enrollment, standard therapy consisting of radiotherapy alone, temozolomide alone, or radiochemotherapy with temozolomide had been administered to patients, with the combination being received by most patients. The week-35 safety follow-up was designated visit V12, and the week-47 end of study was designated visit V13. Peripheral blood was collected at six visits: V03 (baseline), V05, V07, V10, V12 and V13. Longitudinal TCRB deep sequencing was done for some 26 treated patients, wherever samples were available for exploratory analyses.

The meaning of the sample's time point label: week 47, end of study. Each vaccine dose was 300 ug of a 20-mer mutant IDH1 peptide in Montanide, given subcutaneously with topical imiquimod. Patients were given eight vaccinations, in weeks 1, 3, 5, 7, 11, 15, 19 and 23, which matched visits V03 through V10. The donors had newly diagnosed IDH1-mutant astrocytomas of WHO grade 3 or 4 that showed loss of nuclear ATRX. The samples were drawn from NOA16, a multicentre, single-arm, open-label phase I trial in Germany that tested a mutant IDH1 peptide vaccine in humans for the first time. Genomic DNA for TCRB sequencing was extracted from EDTA blood using the DNeasy Blood and Tissue Kit. Preparation of the library involved the immunoSEQ multiplex PCR assay. Rearranged TCR beta chain sequences were amplified using the hsTCRB Kit according to the manufacturer's protocol. Sequencing of TCRB libraries was carried out on an Illumina MiSeq. The original methods were these. The kit vendor's proprietary platform handled demultiplexing, trimming and gene mapping. Held by TCRdb, this immuneACCESS table contains in-frame sequences only and omits some clones. Under half of the omission traces to an unresolved V gene where checked; the cause of the rest is unknown. V and J calls and clone size come straight from that table; D and trimming were deduced from the DNA. The sample table holds about 60,000 clones, of which 83% were seen once. About 3.2% of the sample comes from the top ten.

Overall results and qualifications from the work: Pseudoprogression seemed to be unrelated to changes in the top peripheral T cell clonotypes found by TCRB sequencing. Across multiple MHC alleles, vaccine-induced immune responses were seen in about 93% of patients. PBMC samples for TCRB deep sequencing were selected based on availability. According to the authors, sample limitations meant that analyses of patient blood samples could not be reproduced.

Points on this clone: Its antigen remains unidentified. No base quality values were provided; no much bigger clone lies one nucleotide off.

V is pared back by 0 bases and J by 0 bases, with 13 bases lying between the germline termini. The CDR1 and CDR2 encoded by the germline V gene (reference sequence) are SGHNT and YYREEE. The CDR3 holds 16 amino acids from the cysteine to the phenylalanine. The sequence is cut down to CDR3 DNA, 48 bases in frame from base 1. This sequence was found in a woman aged 50 to 60 with glioma. Sequencing used PBMCs, obtained from a glioma patient whose treatment included an IDH1 peptide vaccine. This chain joins TRBV5-4 to TRBJ2-7, with the D segment identity uncertain. The CDR3 reads CASSLAYTGNSYEQYF. The nucleotides are TGTGCCAGCAGCTTGGCGTACACTGGAAACTCCTACGAGCAGTACTTC.